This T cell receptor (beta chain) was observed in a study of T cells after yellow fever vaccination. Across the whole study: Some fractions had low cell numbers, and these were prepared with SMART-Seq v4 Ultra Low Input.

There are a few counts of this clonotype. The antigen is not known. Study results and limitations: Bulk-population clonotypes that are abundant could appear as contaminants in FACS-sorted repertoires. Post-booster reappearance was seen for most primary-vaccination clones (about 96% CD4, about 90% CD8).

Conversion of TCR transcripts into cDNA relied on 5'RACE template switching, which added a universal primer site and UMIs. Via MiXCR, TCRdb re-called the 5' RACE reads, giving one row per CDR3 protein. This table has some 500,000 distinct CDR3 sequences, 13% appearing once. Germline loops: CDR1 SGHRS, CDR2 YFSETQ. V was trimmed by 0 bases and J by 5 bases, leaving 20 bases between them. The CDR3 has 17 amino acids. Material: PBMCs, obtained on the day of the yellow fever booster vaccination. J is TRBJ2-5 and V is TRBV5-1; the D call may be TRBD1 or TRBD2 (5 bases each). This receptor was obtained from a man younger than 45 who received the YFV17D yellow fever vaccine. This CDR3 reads CASSLAPKDGGRETQYF. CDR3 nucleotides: TGCGCCAGCAGCTTGGCACCCAAGGATGGGGGTCGGGAGACCCAGTACTTC.